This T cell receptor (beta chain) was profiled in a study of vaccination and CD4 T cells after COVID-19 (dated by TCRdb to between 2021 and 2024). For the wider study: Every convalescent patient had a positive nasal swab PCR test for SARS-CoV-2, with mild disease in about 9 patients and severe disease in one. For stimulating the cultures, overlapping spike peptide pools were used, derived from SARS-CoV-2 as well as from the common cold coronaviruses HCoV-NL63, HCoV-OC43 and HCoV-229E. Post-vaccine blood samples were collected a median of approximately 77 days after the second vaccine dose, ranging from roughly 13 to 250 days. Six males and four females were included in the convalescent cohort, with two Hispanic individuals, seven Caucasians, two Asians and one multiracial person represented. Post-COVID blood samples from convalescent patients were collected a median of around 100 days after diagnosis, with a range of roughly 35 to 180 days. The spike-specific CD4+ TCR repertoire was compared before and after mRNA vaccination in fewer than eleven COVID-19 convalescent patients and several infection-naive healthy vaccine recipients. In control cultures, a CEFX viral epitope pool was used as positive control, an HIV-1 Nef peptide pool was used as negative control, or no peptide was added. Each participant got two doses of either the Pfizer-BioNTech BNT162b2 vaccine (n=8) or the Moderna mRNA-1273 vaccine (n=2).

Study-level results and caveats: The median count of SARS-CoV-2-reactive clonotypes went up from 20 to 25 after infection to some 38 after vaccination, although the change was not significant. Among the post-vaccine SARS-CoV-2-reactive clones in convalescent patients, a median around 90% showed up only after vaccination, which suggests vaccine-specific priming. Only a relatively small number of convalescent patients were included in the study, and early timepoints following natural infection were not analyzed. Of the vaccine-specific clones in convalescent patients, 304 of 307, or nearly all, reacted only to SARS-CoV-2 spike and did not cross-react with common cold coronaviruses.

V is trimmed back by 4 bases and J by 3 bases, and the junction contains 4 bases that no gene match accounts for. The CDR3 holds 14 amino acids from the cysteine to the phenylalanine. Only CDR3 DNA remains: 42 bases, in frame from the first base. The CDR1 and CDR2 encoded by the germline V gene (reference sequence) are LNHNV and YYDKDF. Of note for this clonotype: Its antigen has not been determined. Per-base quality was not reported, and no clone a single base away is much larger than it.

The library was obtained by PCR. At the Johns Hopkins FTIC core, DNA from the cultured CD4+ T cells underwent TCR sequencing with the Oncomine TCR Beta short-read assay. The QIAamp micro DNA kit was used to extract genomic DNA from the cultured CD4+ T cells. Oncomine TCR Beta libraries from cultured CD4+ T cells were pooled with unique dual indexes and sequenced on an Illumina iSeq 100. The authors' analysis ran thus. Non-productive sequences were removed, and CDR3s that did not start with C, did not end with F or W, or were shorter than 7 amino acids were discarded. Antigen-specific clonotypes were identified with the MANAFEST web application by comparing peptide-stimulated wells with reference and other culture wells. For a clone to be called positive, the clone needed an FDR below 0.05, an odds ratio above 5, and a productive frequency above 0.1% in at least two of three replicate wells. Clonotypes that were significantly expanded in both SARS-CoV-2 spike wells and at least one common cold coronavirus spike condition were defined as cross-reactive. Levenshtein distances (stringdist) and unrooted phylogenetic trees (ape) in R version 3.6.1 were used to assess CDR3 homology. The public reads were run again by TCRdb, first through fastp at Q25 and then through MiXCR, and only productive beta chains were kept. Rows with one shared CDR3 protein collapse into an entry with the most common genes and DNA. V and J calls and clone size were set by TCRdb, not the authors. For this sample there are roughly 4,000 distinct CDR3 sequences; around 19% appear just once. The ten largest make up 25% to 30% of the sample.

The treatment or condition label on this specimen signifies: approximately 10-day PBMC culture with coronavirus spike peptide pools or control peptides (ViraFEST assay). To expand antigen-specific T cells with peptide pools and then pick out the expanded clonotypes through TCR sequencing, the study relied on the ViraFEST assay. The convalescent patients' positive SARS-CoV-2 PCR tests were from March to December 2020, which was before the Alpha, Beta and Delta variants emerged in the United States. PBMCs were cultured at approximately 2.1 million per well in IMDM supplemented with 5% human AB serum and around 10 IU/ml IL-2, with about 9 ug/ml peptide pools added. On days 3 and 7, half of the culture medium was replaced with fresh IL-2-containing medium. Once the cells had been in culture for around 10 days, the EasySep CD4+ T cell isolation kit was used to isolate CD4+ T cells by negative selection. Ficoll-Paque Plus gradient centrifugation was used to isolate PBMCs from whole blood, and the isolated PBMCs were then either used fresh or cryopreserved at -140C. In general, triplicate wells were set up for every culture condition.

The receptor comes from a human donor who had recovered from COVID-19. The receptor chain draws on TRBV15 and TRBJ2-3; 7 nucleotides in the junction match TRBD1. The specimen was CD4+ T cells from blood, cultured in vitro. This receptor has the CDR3 CATSTRQGTDTQYF. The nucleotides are TGTGCCACCAGCACACGACAGGGTACAGATACGCAGTATTTT.